A single sample is the source of the 2 T cell receptor beta chains below, sequenced in a study of chemoradiotherapy in HPV16-positive cancers (dated by TCRdb to about 2022). The protocol used for the library was the immunoSEQ multiplex PCR assay. TCRdb holds this immuneACCESS table with in-frame rearrangements only. Some clones are missing; in checked studies, unresolved V genes explain under half, and the rest has no known cause. The sample table records approximately 30,000 clones; over 90% of these occur just once. Under 20% of the sample is in the top ten clones. Sequenced here: blood, sampled from a patient who underwent chemoradiotherapy. These receptors all stem from a human donor with HPV-associated anogenital cancer.

This chain connects TRBV5-4 to TRBJ2-2; D ambiguous. Trimming pared 2 bases from V and 5 bases from J, leaving 10 bases between. Germline CDR1 and CDR2: SGHNT and YYREEE (reference sequence). The CDR3 runs 14 residues. The CDR3 DNA reads TGTGCCAGCAGCTTCGGGTCTGTTACCGGGGAGCTGTTTTTT. Amino acids: CASSFGSVTGELFF.

The chain combines TRBV6-5 with TRBJ2-7; tentative D call: TRBD2 (5 bases). With 6 bases removed from V and 2 bases from J, the gap between germline ends came to 14 bases. Looked up from germline, CDR1 is MNHEY and CDR2 is SVGAGI. The CDR3 spans 14 residues. The CDR3 region has the DNA TGTGCCAGCAGGGGTACGGGGTCCGCCTACGAGCAGTACTTC. It is translated as CASRGTGSAYEQYF.